This is a list of T cell receptor beta chains from one sample in a study of T cell responses to AZD1222 COVID-19 vaccine. TCRdb keeps only in-frame clones here, not all; method: immunoSEQ multiplex PCR. The repertoire holds about 120,000 clones, with 80% to 90% as singletons. The sample consisted of peripheral blood, taken on day 0 of AZD1222 vaccination. These receptors were obtained from an adult in good health. Both conserved end residues are part of each CDR3. The D gene is left open where the match is weak. Size values are once, few and many counts, or a class for expanded clones, and some rows have none.

V gene: TRBV7-9; J gene: TRBJ2-1; D gene: .; clone size: .; CDR3 DNA: TGTGCCAGCAGCTTATCAGGGGCGGCCTACAATGAGCAGTTCTTC; CDR3 protein: CASSLSGAAYNEQFF
V gene: TRBV18; J gene: TRBJ2-3; D gene: .; clone size: .; CDR3 DNA: TGTGCCAGCTCACCACTGGACGTTTTGTCCGGGGCAGCAAATACGCAGTATTTT; CDR3 protein: CASSPLDVLSGAANTQYF
V gene: TRBV5-1; J gene: TRBJ1-1; D gene: .; clone size: .; CDR3 DNA: TGCGCCTCGGCTAGAGACCGCAACTTCGAAGCTTTCTTT; CDR3 protein: CASARDRNFEAFF
V gene: TRBV18; J gene: TRBJ2-3; D gene: .; clone size: .; CDR3 DNA: TGTGCCAGCTCACCCCGGGACCTAGGAGATACGCAGTATTTT; CDR3 protein: CASSPRDLGDTQYF
V gene: TRBV19; J gene: TRBJ2-3; D gene: .; clone size: .; CDR3 DNA: TGTGCCAGTAGTATAAGGGCCCCCAGAGGAGGTGGCACAGATACGCAGTATTTT; CDR3 protein: CASSIRAPRGGGTDTQYF
V gene: TRBV5-1; J gene: TRBJ2-7; D gene: TRBD1; clone size: .; CDR3 DNA: TGCGCCAGCAGCCCCGGACAGGGAGCCTACGAGCAGTACTTC; CDR3 protein: CASSPGQGAYEQYF
V gene: TRBV29-1; J gene: TRBJ2-3; D gene: .; clone size: .; CDR3 DNA: TGCAGCGTCCATCGGGACCGGAATGCGGATACGCAGTATTTT; CDR3 protein: CSVHRDRNADTQYF
V gene: TRBV5-6; J gene: TRBJ2-1; D gene: TRBD1; clone size: .; CDR3 DNA: TGTGCCAGCAGCGCGACAGGGGATGAGCAGTTCTTC; CDR3 protein: CASSATGDEQFF
V gene: TRBV28; J gene: TRBJ1-1; D gene: TRBD1; clone size: .; CDR3 DNA: TGTGCCAGCAGTCTCCGGGACAGGGGTGAAGCTTTCTTT; CDR3 protein: CASSLRDRGEAFF
V gene: TRBV12-3/TRBV12-4; J gene: TRBJ1-2; D gene: .; clone size: .; CDR3 DNA: TGTGCCAGCGGCGAGGAGACTTATGGCTACACCTTC; CDR3 protein: CASGEETYGYTF
V gene: TRBV5-1; J gene: TRBJ2-2; D gene: .; clone size: once; CDR3 DNA: TGCGCCAGCAGTTACGGGGAGGTCACCGGGGAGCTGTTTTTT; CDR3 protein: CASSYGEVTGELFF